Sequencing of this T cell receptor (beta chain) was carried out in a study of blood T cell repertoires in COVID-19. The protocol was immunoSEQ multiplex PCR, while the TCRdb copy is restricted to in-frame clones and leaves out a portion. The sample lists under 300,000 clones; more than 85% were seen once. With 11 bases clipped from V and 2 bases from J, the junction kept 3 bases outside the gene matches. CDR3 length equals 12 residues. Researchers sorted participants into cohorts using their self-reported clinical history. This rearrangement joins TRBV12-3 or TRBV12-4 to TRBJ1-5; TRBD1 aligns across 7 bases. This receptor was obtained from a man between 35 and 55 years old who had recovered from COVID-19. Source material: PBMCs or T cells enriched from blood (not recorded which). CDR3: CAFGTGNQPQHF. CDR3 bases: TGTGCCTTCGGGACAGGCAATCAGCCCCAGCATTTT.